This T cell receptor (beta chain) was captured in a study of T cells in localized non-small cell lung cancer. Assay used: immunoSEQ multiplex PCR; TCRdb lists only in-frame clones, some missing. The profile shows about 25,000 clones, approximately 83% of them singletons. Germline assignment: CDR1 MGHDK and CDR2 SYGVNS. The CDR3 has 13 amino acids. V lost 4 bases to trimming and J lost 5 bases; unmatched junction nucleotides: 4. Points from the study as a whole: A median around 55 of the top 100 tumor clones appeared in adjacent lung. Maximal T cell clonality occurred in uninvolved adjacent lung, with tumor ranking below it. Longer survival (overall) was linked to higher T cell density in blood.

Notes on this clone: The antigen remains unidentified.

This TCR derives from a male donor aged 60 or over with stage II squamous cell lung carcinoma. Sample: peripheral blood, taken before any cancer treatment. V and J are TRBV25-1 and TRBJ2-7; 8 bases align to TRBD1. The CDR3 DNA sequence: TGTGCCAGCAGTGCCTGGACAGGGAACGAGCAGTACTTC. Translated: CASSAWTGNEQYF.